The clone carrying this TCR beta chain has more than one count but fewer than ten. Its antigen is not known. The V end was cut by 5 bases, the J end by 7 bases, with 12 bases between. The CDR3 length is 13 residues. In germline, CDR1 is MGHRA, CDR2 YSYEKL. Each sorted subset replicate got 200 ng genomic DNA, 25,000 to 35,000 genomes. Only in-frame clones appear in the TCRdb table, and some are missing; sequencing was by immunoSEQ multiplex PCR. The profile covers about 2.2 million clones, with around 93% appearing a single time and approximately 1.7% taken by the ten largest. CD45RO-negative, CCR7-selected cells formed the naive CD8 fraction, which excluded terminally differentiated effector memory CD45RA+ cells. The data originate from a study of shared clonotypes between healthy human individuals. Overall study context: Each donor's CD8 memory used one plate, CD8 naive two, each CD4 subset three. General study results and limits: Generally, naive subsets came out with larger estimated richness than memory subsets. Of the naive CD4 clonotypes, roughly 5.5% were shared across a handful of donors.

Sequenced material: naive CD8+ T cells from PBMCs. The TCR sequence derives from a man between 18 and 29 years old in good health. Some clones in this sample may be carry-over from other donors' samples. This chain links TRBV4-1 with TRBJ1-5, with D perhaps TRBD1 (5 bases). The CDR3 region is CASSARERQPQHF. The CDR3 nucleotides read TGCGCCAGCAGCGCCAGGGAGAGACAGCCCCAGCATTTT.